The 3 T cell receptor beta chains in this list originate from one sample, sequenced in a study of blood T cell repertoires in COVID-19. TCRdb's copy holds only in-frame clones and misses some; the assay was immunoSEQ multiplex PCR. Found here are about 130,000 clones, 70% to 85% of them singletons; the top ten hold 7% to 10%. Sequencing input: PBMCs or T cells enriched from blood (not recorded which). The receptors stem from a man aged 45 to 65 who had recovered from COVID-19.

V is TRBV5-1 and J is TRBJ1-1, with a tentative D call TRBD1 (5 bases). With 0 bases removed from V and 1 base from J, the gap between germline ends came to 13 bases. The CDR3 is 16 amino acids. The germline V gene encodes CDR1 SGHRS and CDR2 YFSETQ. In nucleotides, the CDR3 is TGCGCCAGCAGCTTGGTGGCAGGGAGGTCGAACACTGAAGCTTTCTTT. This sequence encodes CASSLVAGRSNTEAFF.

V and J are TRBV6-1 and TRBJ1-3, with 10 bases lining up with TRBD1. Per germline, CDR1 MNHNS and CDR2 SASEGT. The CDR3 consists of 17 residues. V lost 4 bases, J lost 4 bases, and 10 bases stayed unmatched. CDR3 in amino acids: CASSARPGQGYGNTIYF. DNA for the CDR3: TGTGCCAGCAGTGCAAGACCGGGACAGGGGTACGGAAACACCATATATTTT.

The chain recombines TRBV7-2 with TRBJ1-2; TRBD1 agrees at 9 bases. The V and J ends lost 5 bases and 6 bases, in that order; junction bases with no gene match: 7. The CDR3 spans 14 residues. CDR1 is SGHTA and CDR2 is FQGNSA in the germline V gene. The DNA of the CDR3 is TGTGCCAGCAGCCCTCGGACAGGGGCCAATGGCTACACCTTC. As protein: CASSPRTGANGYTF.